The clone carrying this T cell receptor beta chain was detected many times. Its antigen is not identified. The sample comes from a study of neurological immune-mediated disorders. Specified time point: technical triplicate 2. CDR1 is DFQATT and CDR2 is SNEGSKA in the germline V gene (reference sequence). This CDR3 has 11 amino acids. TCRdb used MiXCR to reprocess the 5' RACE reads, holding one entry per CDR3 protein. The sample consists of fewer than 40,000 distinct CDR3 sequences, 13% of them appearing once. Overall study results and limits: The absence of shared CDR3 amino acid sequences among expanded clones across subjects suggests private repertoires in all groups.

The chain joins TRBV20-1 to TRBJ1-2; 9 bases are shared with TRBD1. The sample taken for sequencing was CD4+ T cells from blood. The TCR comes from a female donor with HTLV-1-associated myelopathy (HAM/TSP). This chain's CDR3 is CRAGTGNGYTF. As DNA, the CDR3 is TGCAGGGCCGGGACAGGGAATGGCTACACCTTC.